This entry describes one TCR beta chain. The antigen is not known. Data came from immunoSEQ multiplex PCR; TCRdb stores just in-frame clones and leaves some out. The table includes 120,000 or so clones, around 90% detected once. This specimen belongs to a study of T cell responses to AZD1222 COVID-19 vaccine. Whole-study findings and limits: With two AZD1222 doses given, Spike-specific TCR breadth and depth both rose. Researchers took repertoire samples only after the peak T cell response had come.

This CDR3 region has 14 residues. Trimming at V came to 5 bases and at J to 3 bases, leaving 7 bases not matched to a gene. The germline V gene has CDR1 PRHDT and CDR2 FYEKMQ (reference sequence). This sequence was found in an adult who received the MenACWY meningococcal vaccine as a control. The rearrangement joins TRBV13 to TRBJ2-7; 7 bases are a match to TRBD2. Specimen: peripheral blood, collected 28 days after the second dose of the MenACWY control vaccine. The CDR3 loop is CASSLSGTNYEQYF. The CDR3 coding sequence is TGTGCCAGCAGCCTGAGCGGGACGAACTACGAGCAGTACTTC.